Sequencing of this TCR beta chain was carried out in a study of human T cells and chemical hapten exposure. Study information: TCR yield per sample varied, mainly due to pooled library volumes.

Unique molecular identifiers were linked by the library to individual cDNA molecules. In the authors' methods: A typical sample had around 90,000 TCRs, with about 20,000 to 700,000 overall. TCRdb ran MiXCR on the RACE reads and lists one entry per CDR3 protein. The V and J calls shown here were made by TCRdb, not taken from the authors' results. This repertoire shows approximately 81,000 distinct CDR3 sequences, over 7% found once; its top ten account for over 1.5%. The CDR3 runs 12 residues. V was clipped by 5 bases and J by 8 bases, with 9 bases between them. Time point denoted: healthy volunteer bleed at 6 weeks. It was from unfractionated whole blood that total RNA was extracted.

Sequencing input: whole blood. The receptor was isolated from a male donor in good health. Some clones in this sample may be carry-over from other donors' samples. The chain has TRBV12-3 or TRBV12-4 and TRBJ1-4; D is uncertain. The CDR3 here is CASSPGYEKLFF. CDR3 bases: TGTGCCAGCAGTCCGGGATACGAAAAACTGTTTTTT.